What follows are 25 T cell receptor beta chains derived from one specimen sequenced in a study of cytomegalovirus exposure and HLA in healthy donors. Primers for the PCR totalled 60 Vbeta and 13 Jbeta. The data were produced by immunoSEQ multiplex PCR, yet TCRdb's version contains in-frame clones alone and is incomplete. The sample shows tens of thousands of clones, roughly four fifths of them seen only once. Sequences were obtained from PBMCs. These receptors all come from a woman in her 40s in good health and CMV-seronegative.

The V call is TRBV9, the J call TRBJ2-1, with TRBD2 as a possible D gene (7 bases). The CDR3 is 18 residues long. CDR1 and CDR2 (germline): SGDLS, YYNGEE. The V end was cut by 1 base, the J end by 0 bases, with 17 bases between. The CDR3 loop reads CASSVSGGGLSSYNEQFF. The CDR3, as DNA: TGTGCCAGCAGCGTAAGCGGCGGGGGCCTTAGCTCCTACAATGAGCAGTTCTTC.

V and J are TRBV6-5 and TRBJ1-5; maybe TRBD1 (5 bases). Germline loops: CDR1 MNHEY, CDR2 SVGAGI. This CDR3 contains 11 residues. Deletions cut 8 bases from V and 6 bases from J, with 8 bases between. As DNA, the CDR3 is TGTGCCAGCGGGGCGGTTCAGCCCCAGCATTTT. This codes for CASGAVQPQHF.

V is TRBV5-6 and J is TRBJ2-5; the match to TRBD1 covers 10 bases. With 0 bases clipped from V and 5 bases from J, the junction kept 7 bases outside the gene matches. CDR1 and CDR2 (germline): SGHDT, YYEEEE. This CDR3 region has 16 residues. The CDR3 loop reads CASSLAGQGVRETQYF. For the CDR3, the DNA is TGTGCCAGCAGCTTGGCAGGACAGGGGGTGAGGGAGACCCAGTACTTC.

J is TRBJ1-1 and V is TRBV9; D might be TRBD1 (6 bases). The CDR3 has 16 amino acids. The germline V gene encodes CDR1 SGDLS and CDR2 YYNGEE. The V and J ends lost 4 bases and 3 bases respectively, with 19 bases between them. DNA for the CDR3: TGTGCCAGCAGCCCCGATCCCAGGGGCAGGGACACTGAAGCTTTCTTT. Its protein product is CASSPDPRGRDTEAFF.

V usage is TRBV5-1 and J usage is TRBJ2-7, with TRBD1 as a possible D gene (6 bases). The CDR3 is 14 residues long. Germline CDR1 is SGHRS and CDR2 is YFSETQ. V gave up 3 bases and J gave up 3 bases, with 13 bases separating them. The CDR3 region has the DNA TGCGCCAGCAGCTCTTCTCGGGACATCTACGAGCAGTACTTC. This translates into CASSSSRDIYEQYF.

The rearrangement joins TRBV2 to TRBJ2-3, with 8 bases matching TRBD2. Germline values: CDR1 SNHLY, CDR2 FYNNEI. This CDR3 contains 15 residues. The V segment lost 9 bases and the J segment 5 bases; nucleotides outside the gene matches: 13. The CDR3 DNA is TGTGCCAGTTTAGTCGCGGGGGGCTTGGGAGATACGCAGTATTTT. Its protein is CASLVAGGLGDTQYF.

This chain joins TRBV6-5 and TRBJ2-7; 8 bases map to TRBD1. The CDR3 totals 16 residues. From germline, CDR1 is MNHEY and CDR2 SVGAGI. With 2 bases clipped from V and 3 bases from J, the junction kept 9 bases outside the gene matches. CDR3 DNA: TGTGCCAGCAGTTACGGCTGGACAGGGCAGGGCTACGAGCAGTACTTC. Translated: CASSYGWTGQGYEQYF.

This clone was recorded only once. This chain joins TRBV7-9 and TRBJ1-1; D remains ambiguous. V was clipped by 1 base and J by 5 bases, with 11 bases between them. The CDR3 spans 14 residues. Germline CDR1 SEHNR, CDR2 FQNEAQ (reference sequence). CDR3 bases: TGTGCCAGCAGCTTAGAAGCGGGGAAAACTGAAGCTTTCTTT. Translation: CASSLEAGKTEAFF.

The chain links TRBV4-1 to TRBJ2-1, with TRBD2 matching 8 bases. CDR1 is MGHRA and CDR2 is YSYEKL in the germline V gene. V shed 4 bases, J shed 10 bases, and the junction held 12 bases outside the gene matches. This CDR3 has 15 amino acids. The CDR3 bases are TGCGCCAGCAGCCTTCGGGGGGGCTGGGCCGGGGAGCAGTTCTTC. Amino acid sequence: CASSLRGGWAGEQFF.

The gene calls are TRBV9 and TRBJ2-3; D is ambiguous. Trimming took off 2 bases at V and 4 bases at J, with 2 bases between the two ends. The CDR3 is 11 residues long. The germline V gene has CDR1 SGDLS and CDR2 YYNGEE. The CDR3 nucleotides read TGTGCCAGCAGCGTCGCAGATACGCAGTATTTT. This sequence encodes CASSVADTQYF.

The genes are TRBV18 and TRBJ1-5, with 7 bases that match TRBD1. CDR3 size: 15 residues. CDR1 and CDR2 (germline): KGHSH, LQKENI. V trimming: 4 bases; J trimming: 1 base; junction bases outside the gene matches: 4. CDR3 sequence: CASSHDRVSNQPQHF. The CDR3 DNA reads TGTGCCAGCTCACACGACAGGGTAAGCAATCAGCCCCAGCATTTT.

The chain carries TRBV6-1 and TRBJ2-7; D uncertain. CDR3 size: 11 residues. Germline-derived CDR1 and CDR2 are MNHNS and SASEGT. With 6 bases removed from V and 8 bases from J, the gap between germline ends came to 11 bases. The CDR3 DNA reads TGTGCCAGCAGCCCCACGGTAAAGCAGTACTTC. Protein: CASSPTVKQYF.

The rearrangement joins TRBV27 to TRBJ1-1; a weak D match, TRBD1 (6 bases). This CDR3 is built from 13 residues. With 5 bases removed from V and 11 bases from J, the gap between germline ends came to 18 bases. Germline CDR1 MNHEY, CDR2 SMNVEV (reference sequence). In DNA form, the CDR3 reads TGTGCCAGCAGTATTACCTCCCAGGGGTCGGCTTTCTTT. Its protein product is CASSITSQGSAFF.

The chain has TRBV5-4 and TRBJ2-3; 7 nucleotides match TRBD1. The CDR3 contains 15 residues. Germline-derived CDR1 and CDR2 are SGHNT and YYREEE (reference sequence). V lost 0 bases to trimming and J lost 1 base; unmatched junction nucleotides: 2. The CDR3 bases are TGTGCCAGCAGCTTGGACAGGGGTGGCACAGATACGCAGTATTTT. Translating gives CASSLDRGGTDTQYF.

The chain recombines TRBV6-5 with TRBJ1-2; 8 bases line up with TRBD1. V gave up 10 bases and J gave up 2 bases; unmatched junction bases: 9. CDR1 and CDR2 from the germline V gene are MNHEY and SVGAGI. The CDR3 runs 14 residues. CDR3 amino acids: CATHPPGGNYGYTF. CDR3 coding DNA: TGTGCCACCCATCCTCCAGGGGGCAACTATGGCTACACCTTC.

The table lists this clone with a few counts. The chain combines TRBV7-2 with TRBJ2-1, with 7 bases that match TRBD1. CDR3 length equals 12 residues. Germline V lookup: CDR1 SGHTA, CDR2 FQGNSA. V was pared by 5 bases and J by 6 bases, with 1 base of the junction left unmatched. CDR3 loop: CASSRQGNEQFF. The CDR3 region has the DNA TGTGCCAGCAGCCGACAGGGCAATGAGCAGTTCTTC.

The J gene is TRBJ2-5, the V gene TRBV28; D might be TRBD2 (7 bases). The CDR3 is 14 residues long. Trimming pared 4 bases from V and 5 bases from J, leaving 14 bases between. Germline loops: CDR1 MDHEN, CDR2 SYDVKM. Written as DNA, the CDR3 is TGTGCCAGCAGTTCCGGGGGGCCTCGGGAGACCCAGTACTTC. Its translation is CASSSGGPRETQYF.

The chain joins TRBV2 to TRBJ1-2; 10 bases match TRBD1. J lost 4 bases, V lost 5 bases, and 10 bases had no gene match. This CDR3 is built from 16 residues. Per the germline V gene, CDR1 is SNHLY and CDR2 is FYNNEI. The DNA for the CDR3 is TGTGCCAGCAGTTCCGGGACAGGGGTTTTGGTCTATGGCTACACCTTC. Residues: CASSSGTGVLVYGYTF.

The rearrangement links TRBV6-6 to TRBJ1-6, with 7 bases identical to TRBD1. J lost 0 bases, V lost 5 bases, and 1 base had no gene match. The CDR3 is 15 amino acids. CDR1 and CDR2 from the germline V gene are MNHNY and SVGAGI (reference sequence). The CDR3: CASSDRDSYNSPLHF. In nucleotides, the CDR3 is TGTGCCAGCAGTGACAGGGACTCCTATAATTCACCCCTCCACTTT.

There are a few counts of this clone. In nucleotides, the CDR3 is TGTGCCAGCAGCTTAGTGGGACAGGGGATCAATGAAGCTTTCTTT. Amino acids: CASSLVGQGINEAFF. This chain links TRBV7-9 with TRBJ1-1, with 10 bases lining up with TRBD1. V was clipped by 1 base and J by 7 bases; unmatched bases: 6. CDR3 length: 15 amino acids. Germline CDR1 SEHNR, CDR2 FQNEAQ (reference sequence).

This sequence joins TRBV7-3 and TRBJ2-3; 8 nucleotides line up with TRBD2. This CDR3 comprises 15 residues. Germline trimming cut 6 bases from V and 3 bases from J; bases unmatched to any gene: 8. Looked up from germline, CDR1 is SGHTA and CDR2 is FQGTGA. The DNA for the CDR3 is TGTGCCAGCAGTCCCTCAAGACTAGCGACAGATACGCAGTATTTT. Translating it yields CASSPSRLATDTQYF.

This clone was detected only a few times. V usage is TRBV5-5 and J usage is TRBJ1-3, with a weak D call TRBD1 (5 bases). Germline-derived CDR1 and CDR2 are SGHKS and YYEKEE (reference sequence). V was cut by 2 bases and J by 0 bases, with 18 bases left in between. CDR3 size: 18 residues. The CDR3 DNA sequence: TGTGCCAGCAGCTTCGAGGGTCGGGGGACTTACTCTGGAAACACCATATATTTT. Protein: CASSFEGRGTYSGNTIYF. The variable domain in full, completed from reference TRBV5-5 and TRBJ1-3, reads DAGVTQSPTHLIKTRGQQVTLRCSPISGHKSVSWYQQVLGQGPQFIFQYYEKEERGRGNFPDRFSARQFPNYSSELNVNALLLGDSALYLCASSFEGRGTYSGNTIYFGEGSWLTVV.

This rearrangement joins TRBV27 to TRBJ1-5; no definite D call. V lost 2 bases to trimming and J lost 2 bases, with 10 bases between them. This CDR3 region has 15 residues. Germline assignment: CDR1 MNHEY and CDR2 SMNVEV (reference sequence). In DNA, the CDR3 is TGTGCCAGCAGTTTAGCTGGGAGAGGCAATCAGCCCCAGCATTTT. Translation gives CASSLAGRGNQPQHF.

This chain joins TRBV10-1 and TRBJ2-3; D is ambiguous. CDR3 length: 11 amino acids. Per the germline V gene, CDR1 is WNHNN and CDR2 is SYGVQD (reference sequence). The V end lost 10 bases, the J end lost 4 bases, and 9 bases lay between the germline ends. Written as DNA, the CDR3 is TGCGCCAACCTAGGTTCAGATACGCAGTATTTT. Its translation: CANLGSDTQYF.

This chain uses TRBV21-1 with TRBJ1-4. TRBV21-1 constitutes a pseudogene. The CDR3 runs 18 residues. CDR3 nucleotides: TGTGCCAGCAGCAAAAATCAGGCAATCCCCGGCGAGCGGGAAAAACTGTTTTTT. Protein sequence: CASSKNQAIPGEREKLFF.